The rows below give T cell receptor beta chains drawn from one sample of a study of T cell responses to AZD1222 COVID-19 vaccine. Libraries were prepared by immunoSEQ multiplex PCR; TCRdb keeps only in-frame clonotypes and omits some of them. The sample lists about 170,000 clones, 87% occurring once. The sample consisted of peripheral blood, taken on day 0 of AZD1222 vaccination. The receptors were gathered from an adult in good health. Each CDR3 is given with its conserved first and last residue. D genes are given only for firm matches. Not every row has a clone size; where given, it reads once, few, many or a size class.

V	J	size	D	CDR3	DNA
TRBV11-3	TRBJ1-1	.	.	CASSYGPLNTEAFF	TGTGCCAGCAGCTATGGACCGTTGAACACTGAAGCTTTCTTT
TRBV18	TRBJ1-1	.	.	CASSLGGLITEAFF	TGTGCCAGCTCACTGGGGGGGTTAATCACTGAAGCTTTCTTT
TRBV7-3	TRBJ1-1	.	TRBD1	CASSLTGGTGGTEAFF	TGTGCCAGCAGCTTAACGGGAGGGACAGGGGGCACTGAAGCTTTCTTT
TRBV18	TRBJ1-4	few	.	CASSSTGQWEKLFF	TGTGCCAGCTCATCGACCGGGCAGTGGGAAAAACTGTTTTTT
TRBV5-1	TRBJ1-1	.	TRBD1	CASSISTGEAFF	TGCGCCAGCAGCATATCGACAGGGGAAGCTTTCTTT
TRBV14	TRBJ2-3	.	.	CASSPQGTSTDTQYF	TGTGCCAGCAGCCCTCAGGGCACTAGCACAGATACGCAGTATTTT
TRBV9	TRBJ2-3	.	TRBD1	CASSGRDRGTDTQYF	TGTGCCAGCAGCGGCCGGGACAGGGGCACAGATACGCAGTATTTT
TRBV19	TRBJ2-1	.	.	CASKREGLSSYNEQFF	TGTGCCAGTAAGAGGGAAGGACTTAGCTCCTACAATGAGCAGTTCTTC
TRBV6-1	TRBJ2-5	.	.	CASSEEGLGHEAQYF	TGTGCCAGCAGTGAAGAGGGACTCGGGCATGAGGCCCAGTACTTC
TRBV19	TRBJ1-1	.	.	CASSSPPGRLVNTEAFF	TGTGCCAGTAGTAGCCCTCCAGGGCGGCTGGTGAACACTGAAGCTTTCTTT
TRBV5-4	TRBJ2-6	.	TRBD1	CASSLRARGTGANVLTF	TGTGCCAGCAGCTTGCGCGCCAGGGGGACTGGGGCCAACGTCCTGACTTTC
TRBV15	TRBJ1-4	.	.	CATSRDRGAEEKLFF	TGTGCCACCAGCAGAGATCGGGGGGCCGAGGAAAAACTGTTTTTT
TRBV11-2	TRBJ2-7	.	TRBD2	CASSRTSGIGRYEQYF	TGTGCCAGCAGCAGGACTAGCGGGATAGGGCGGTACGAGCAGTACTTC
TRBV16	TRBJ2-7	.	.	CASSQSILGSEQYF	TGTGCCAGCAGCCAATCAATCTTGGGATCCGAGCAGTACTTC
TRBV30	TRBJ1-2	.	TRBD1	CASRQGGIDYTF	TGTGCCTCTAGACAGGGAGGAATTGACTACACCTTC
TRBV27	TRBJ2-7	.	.	CASSASTGTAYEQYF	TGTGCCAGCAGTGCATCGACAGGAACAGCCTACGAGCAGTACTTC
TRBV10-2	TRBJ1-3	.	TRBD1	CASRLQGAGNTIYF	TGCGCCAGCAGATTACAGGGGGCTGGAAACACCATATATTTT
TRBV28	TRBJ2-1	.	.	CASSGVGEQFF	TGTGCCAGCAGTGGCGTCGGTGAGCAGTTCTTC
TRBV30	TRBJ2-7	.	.	CAWALAPPFYEQYF	TGTGCCTGGGCGCTAGCTCCCCCATTCTACGAGCAGTACTTC
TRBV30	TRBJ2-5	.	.	CAWSGQAQETQYF	TGTGCCTGGAGTGGACAGGCCCAAGAGACCCAGTACTTC
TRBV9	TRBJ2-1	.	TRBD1	CASSKDRGPYNEQFF	TGTGCCAGCAGCAAAGACAGGGGGCCTTACAATGAGCAGTTCTTC
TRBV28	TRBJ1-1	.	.	CASYAGGDTEAFF	TGTGCCAGTTATGCAGGCGGAGACACTGAAGCTTTCTTT
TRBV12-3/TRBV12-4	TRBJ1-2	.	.	CASSLARDGYTF	TGTGCCAGCAGTTTAGCACGAGATGGCTACACCTTC
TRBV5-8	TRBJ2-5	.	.	CASSRRLGEAETQYF	TGTGCCAGCAGCCGACGACTAGGGGAGGCGGAGACCCAGTACTTC
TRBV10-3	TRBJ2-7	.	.	CAISEEGRGNSYEQYF	TGTGCCATCAGTGAGGAAGGAAGGGGGAACTCCTACGAGCAGTACTTC
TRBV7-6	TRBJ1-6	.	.	CASSLSVGGQAVDSPLHF	TGTGCCAGCAGCTTATCAGTAGGGGGGCAGGCCGTGGATTCACCCCTCCACTTT
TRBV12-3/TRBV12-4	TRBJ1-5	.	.	CASSLGNQPQHF	TGTGCCAGCAGTTTAGGGAATCAGCCCCAGCATTTT
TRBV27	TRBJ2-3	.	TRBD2	CASRWLAGPDTQYF	TGTGCCAGCCGGTGGCTAGCGGGACCAGATACGCAGTATTTT
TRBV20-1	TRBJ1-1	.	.	CSTADNTEAFF	TGCAGCACAGCCGATAACACTGAAGCTTTCTTT
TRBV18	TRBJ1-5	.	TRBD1	CASSGDKRTGNDQPQHF	TGTGCCAGCTCAGGGGACAAAAGGACAGGGAACGATCAGCCCCAGCATTTT
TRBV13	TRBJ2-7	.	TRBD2	CASSPSGASYEQYF	TGTGCCAGCAGCCCTAGCGGGGCTTCCTACGAGCAGTACTTC
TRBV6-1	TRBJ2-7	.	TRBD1	CASSDGTDTLGEQYF	TGTGCCAGCAGTGACGGGACAGATACCTTAGGAGAGCAGTACTTC
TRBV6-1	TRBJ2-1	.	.	CASSEGGHYNEQFF	TGTGCCAGCAGTGAAGGGGGACATTACAATGAGCAGTTCTTC
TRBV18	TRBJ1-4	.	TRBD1	CASSTGTGVEKLFF	TGTGCCAGCTCAACCGGGACAGGGGTAGAAAAACTGTTTTTT
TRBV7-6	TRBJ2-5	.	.	CASSESWGAQETQYF	TGTGCCAGCAGCGAATCTTGGGGGGCCCAAGAGACCCAGTACTTC
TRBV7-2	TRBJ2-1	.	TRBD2	CASSLGLAGGQDEQFF	TGTGCCAGCAGCTTGGGGCTAGCGGGAGGGCAGGATGAGCAGTTCTTC
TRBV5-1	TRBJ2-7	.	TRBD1	CASSVRGQGAWEQYF	TGCGCCAGCAGCGTTAGAGGACAGGGGGCGTGGGAGCAGTACTTC
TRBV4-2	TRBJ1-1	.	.	CASSQDPGQGTEAFF	TGTGCCAGCAGCCAAGACCCGGGGCAAGGAACTGAAGCTTTCTTT
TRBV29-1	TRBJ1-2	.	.	CSVEFLFSYTF	TGCAGCGTTGAATTCCTTTTTAGCTACACCTTC
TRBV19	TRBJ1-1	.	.	CASTRGHMNTEAFF	TGTGCCAGTACCCGGGGACACATGAACACTGAAGCTTTCTTT